The T cell receptor (beta chain) described here comes from a study of blood T cells in healthy people across ages. Study-wide points: From one million sequenced T cells, diversity estimates were lower bounds.

Germline CDR1 reads KGHDR; CDR2 reads SFDVKD. V lost 4 bases to trimming and J lost 5 bases; unmatched junction nucleotides: 4. This CDR3 has 14 residues. A second roughly 6 to 12 cycle PCR used barcoded and J-beta primers. Every single cDNA molecule received a tag from a template-switch adaptor with 12 random nucleotides. Every sample gave at least 2.5 million paired-end reads containing CDR3. Each CDR3 protein gets one entry after TCRdb re-called the 5' RACE reads with MiXCR. The sample yields some 1.7 million distinct CDR3 sequences, roughly 27% seen once. Per sample, no less than 5 micrograms of total RNA were extracted. As to this clonotype: Its antigen is undetermined.

The receptor was derived from a woman aged 25 to 39 in good health. V gene TRBV24-1 combines with J gene TRBJ2-1; TRBD1 aligns across 7 bases. The specimen was blood. CDR3 amino acids: CATSERGRNNEQFF. The CDR3 DNA reads TGTGCCACCAGTGAGAGGGGGCGCAACAATGAGCAGTTCTTC.